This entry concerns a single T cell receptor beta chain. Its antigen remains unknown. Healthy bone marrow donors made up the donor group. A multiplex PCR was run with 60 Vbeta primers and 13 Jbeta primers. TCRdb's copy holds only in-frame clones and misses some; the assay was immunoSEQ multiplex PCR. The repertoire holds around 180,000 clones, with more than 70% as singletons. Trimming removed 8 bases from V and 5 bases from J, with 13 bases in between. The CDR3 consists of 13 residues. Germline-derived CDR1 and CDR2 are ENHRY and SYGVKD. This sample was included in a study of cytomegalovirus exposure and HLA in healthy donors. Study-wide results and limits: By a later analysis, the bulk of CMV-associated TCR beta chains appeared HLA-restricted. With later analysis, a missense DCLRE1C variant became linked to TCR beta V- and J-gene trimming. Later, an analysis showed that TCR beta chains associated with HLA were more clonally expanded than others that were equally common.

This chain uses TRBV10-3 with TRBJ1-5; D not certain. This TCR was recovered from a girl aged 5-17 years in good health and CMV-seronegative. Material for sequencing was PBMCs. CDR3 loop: CAIRPDRDQPQHF. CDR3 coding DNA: TGTGCCATCCGACCCGACCGGGATCAGCCCCAGCATTTT.